This TCR beta chain was found in a study of PD-1 blockade in classical Hodgkin lymphoma. Time point of the sample: cycle 4 day 1 (C4D1), after less than 7 weeks of nivolumab. The patients all showed relapse after autologous stem cell transplantation, while their brentuximab vedotin exposure varied. The V end was cut by 6 bases, the J end by 6 bases, with 8 bases between. CDR1 and CDR2 (germline): SNHLY, FYNNEI. The CDR3 runs to 12 residues. This clone was seen more than once but under ten times. The data were produced by immunoSEQ multiplex PCR, yet TCRdb's version contains in-frame clones alone and is incomplete. The profile shows 46,000 or so clones, roughly 78% of them singletons.

The clonotype was recovered from a human donor with classical Hodgkin lymphoma. The rearrangement links TRBV2 to TRBJ1-4; D may be TRBD1 (5 bases). Sequenced here: peripheral blood mononuclear cells (PBMCs), sampled before the fourth cycle of nivolumab. For the CDR3, the DNA is TGTGCCAGCAGGGGGGACGATGAAAAACTGTTTTTT. As protein: CASRGDDEKLFF.